Listed here are 4 T cell receptor beta chains from one sample, sequenced in a study of blood T cell repertoires in COVID-19. The table came from immunoSEQ multiplex PCR; TCRdb's copy has only in-frame clones and leaves some out. The sample yields fewer than 120,000 clones, 75% to 80% seen once. What was sequenced was peripheral blood. Receptors originate from an elderly woman with active or convalescent COVID-19.

The table lists this clone with a few counts. The chain combines TRBV9 with TRBJ1-3; 8 bases are a match to TRBD1. Trimming took 3 bases from V and 9 from J; bases not matched to a gene: 5. This CDR3 contains 13 residues. In germline, CDR1 is SGDLS, CDR2 YYNGEE. CDR3 coding DNA: TGTGCCAGCAGCGGGCAGGGGGCGAGCACCATATATTTT. This codes for CASSGQGASTIYF.

V and J are TRBV18 and TRBJ1-6; no clear D gene. The CDR3 is 14 residues long. The V end lost 3 bases, the J end lost 8 bases, and 11 bases lay between the germline ends. Looked up from germline, CDR1 is KGHSH and CDR2 is LQKENI. CDR3 nucleotides: TGTGCCAGCTCACCGGAGGATTCTTATTCACCCCTCCACTTT. It specifies CASSPEDSYSPLHF.

This clone was recorded once. This chain uses TRBV5-4 with TRBJ2-2, with D uncertain. With 7 bases removed from V and 7 bases from J, the gap between germline ends came to 11 bases. This CDR3 comprises 12 residues. Germline V lookup: CDR1 SGHNT, CDR2 YYREEE (reference sequence). The CDR3 coding sequence is TGTGCCAGCGCCAAGCCTTACGGGGAGCTGTTTTTT. Translating it yields CASAKPYGELFF. Supplemented by reference TRBV5-4 and TRBJ2-2, the full variable domain reads ETGVTQSPTHLIKTRGQQVTLRCSSQSGHNTVSWYQQALGQGPQFIFQYYREEENGRGNFPPRFSGLQFPNYSSELNVNALELDDSALYLCASAKPYGELFFGEGSRLTVL.

The chain employs TRBV27 and TRBJ2-7, with TRBD1 identical over 7 bases. The V gene's germline CDR1 is MNHEY and CDR2 SMNVEV (reference sequence). Trimming at V came to 5 bases and at J to 3 bases, leaving 19 bases not matched to a gene. The CDR3 spans 18 residues. CDR3 nucleotides: TGTGCCAGCAGTCCCCAACCTTACAGGGGAATTTCGAGCTACGAGCAGTACTTC. Protein product: CASSPQPYRGISSYEQYF.